The 7 T cell receptor beta chains below all came from one sample that was sequenced in a study of blood T cell repertoires in COVID-19. Assay: immunoSEQ multiplex PCR; the TCRdb copy retains only in-frame clones and omits some. The sample shows about 220,000 clones, around 80% of them seen only once. The material sequenced was peripheral blood. The receptors shown here come from a man in his fifties with active or convalescent COVID-19.

This clone was observed a single time. V gene TRBV18 combines with J gene TRBJ2-1, with TRBD1 matching over 7 bases. V trimming: 2 bases; J trimming: 5 bases; junction bases outside the gene matches: 3. Germline assignment: CDR1 KGHSH and CDR2 LQKENI. The CDR3 consists of 14 residues. CDR3 region: CASSPSTGNNEQFF. For the CDR3, the DNA is TGTGCCAGCTCACCATCGACAGGGAACAATGAGCAGTTCTTC.

The sample holds a few counts of this clone. This chain links TRBV4-3 with TRBJ1-4; D might be TRBD1 (5 bases). This CDR3 contains 17 residues. V lost 0 bases and J lost 0, with 11 bases in between. From germline, CDR1 is LGHNA and CDR2 YSLEER. The CDR3 here is CASSQERRGATNEKLFF. The DNA of the CDR3 is TGCGCCAGCAGCCAAGAAAGGCGGGGGGCAACTAATGAAAAACTGTTTTTT.

The J gene is TRBJ1-1, the V gene TRBV19; 8 bases align to TRBD1. Germline V gene data show CDR1 as LNHDA and CDR2 as SQIVND (reference sequence). Trimming cost V 8 bases and J 3 bases; bases outside gene matches: 5. The CDR3 runs 13 residues. In DNA form, the CDR3 reads TGTGCCAGTGCACAGGGGGGCGACACTGAAGCTTTCTTT. It is translated as CASAQGGDTEAFF.

This clone has only a few counts. The genes are TRBV2 and TRBJ1-6; D may be TRBD1 (6 bases). Trimming took 5 bases from V and 8 from J, leaving 16 bases between them. The CDR3 covers 15 residues. CDR1 and CDR2 from the germline V gene are SNHLY and FYNNEI. CDR3 sequence (DNA): TGTGCCAGCAGTCAAACAGCACAGGGATATTCACCCCTCCACTTT. Residues: CASSQTAQGYSPLHF.

This chain uses TRBV7-9 with TRBJ2-1; D is perhaps TRBD1 (6 bases). The germline V and J ends were trimmed by 10 bases and 5 bases, with 15 bases remaining between them. Germline loops: CDR1 SEHNR, CDR2 FQNEAQ (reference sequence). The CDR3 length is 13 residues. CDR3 residues: CATIPGDNNEQFF. The CDR3 nucleotides read TGTGCCACCATACCAGGGGATAACAATGAGCAGTTCTTC.

This chain connects TRBV7-2 to TRBJ2-7, with D possibly matching TRBD1 (5 bases). The germline gives CDR1 SGHTA, CDR2 FQGNSA. Trimming stripped 0 bases from V and 5 bases from J, with 11 bases between. This CDR3 has 14 amino acids. The chain's CDR3 is CASSLAGHPNEQYF. DNA for the CDR3: TGTGCCAGCAGCTTAGCCGGACACCCTAACGAGCAGTACTTC.

V and J are TRBV7-2 and TRBJ2-3; the D is unclear. V lost 5 bases to trimming and J lost 4 bases, with 13 bases between them. The length of the CDR3 is 14 residues. Germline-derived CDR1 and CDR2 are SGHTA and FQGNSA. The CDR3 spells CASSTQQAADTQYF. The DNA of the CDR3 is TGTGCCAGCAGCACCCAGCAGGCCGCAGATACGCAGTATTTT.